The 19 T cell receptor beta chains below all came from one sample that was sequenced in a study of shared clonotypes between healthy human individuals. TCRdb's copy holds only in-frame clones and misses some; the assay was immunoSEQ multiplex PCR. The sample lists 2,500,000 or so clones; 80% to 95% were seen once. Sequenced input: naive CD4+ T cells from PBMCs. Specified subset: CD45RA+ positively selected. The receptors were sampled from a man aged 18-30 years in good health. Some clones in this sample may be carry-over from other donors' samples.

J is TRBJ2-7 and V is TRBV18; no reliable D call. Trimming pared 4 bases from V and 0 bases from J, leaving 13 bases between. The CDR3 is 15 amino acids. Germline CDR1 reads KGHSH; CDR2 reads LQKENI. The CDR3 coding sequence is TGTGCCAGCTCACTGGCAGGTTCGAGCTCCTACGAGCAGTACTTC. This codes for CASSLAGSSSYEQYF.

The chain joins TRBV27 to TRBJ2-3; no definite D call. Trimming stripped 1 base from V and 6 bases from J, with 14 bases between. The CDR3 contains 15 residues. From germline, CDR1 is MNHEY and CDR2 SMNVEV (reference sequence). This CDR3 is CASSLLRPKTDTQYF. The CDR3 DNA sequence: TGTGCCAGCAGTTTATTGAGACCTAAGACGGATACGCAGTATTTT.

The genes are TRBV11-3 and TRBJ2-1; 8 nucleotides agree with TRBD1. Germline CDR1 reads SGHNT; CDR2 reads YENEEA. The CDR3 has 15 residues. Unmatched junction bases numbered 12, after V lost 8 bases and J lost 6 bases. The DNA of the CDR3 is TGTGCCAGCGCCTGGGGCAGGGGGCTAGGCAATGAGCAGTTCTTC. Encoded protein: CASAWGRGLGNEQFF.

This clone was detected once. This rearrangement joins TRBV9 to TRBJ1-1, with a tentative D call TRBD1 (6 bases). In germline, CDR1 is SGDLS, CDR2 YYNGEE. V lost 0 bases to trimming and J lost 8 bases, with 11 bases between them. The CDR3 covers 13 residues. Here the CDR3 reads CASSVAGGREAFF. The CDR3 DNA reads as TGTGCCAGCAGCGTAGCTGGGGGCAGAGAAGCTTTCTTT.

This clone appeared once. This chain uses TRBV30 with TRBJ2-7; 7 bases are shared with TRBD1. The CDR3 spans 12 residues. Trimming cost V 5 bases and J 2 bases; bases outside gene matches: 3. CDR1 and CDR2 (germline): GTSNPN, SVGIG (reference sequence). Here the CDR3 reads CAWVGTAYEQYF. The CDR3 nucleotides are TGTGCCTGGGTAGGGACAGCCTACGAGCAGTACTTC.

V and J are TRBV7-9 and TRBJ2-5, with 7 bases identical to TRBD1. The germline V gene encodes CDR1 SEHNR and CDR2 FQNEAQ (reference sequence). V lost 1 base and J lost 5; bases outside the gene matches: 4. The CDR3 contains 14 residues. The CDR3 nucleotides read TGTGCCAGCAGCTTAGGACAGGGAGAGGAGACCCAGTACTTC. Translating gives CASSLGQGEETQYF.

J is TRBJ2-2 and V is TRBV19; the D is unclear. Germline CDR1 LNHDA, CDR2 SQIVND (reference sequence). V lost 8 bases and J 0 bases, leaving 25 bases between the germline ends. This CDR3 region has 19 residues. For the CDR3, the DNA is TGTGCCAGTGCCCCCTACGGCTCCCCGTCCCCCCCGAACACCGGGGAGCTGTTTTTT. Its protein product is CASAPYGSPSPPNTGELFF.

The rearrangement joins TRBV7-2 to TRBJ1-2, with no clear D. V was shortened by 2 bases and J by 0 bases, with 10 bases between the two germline ends. Germline values: CDR1 SGHTA, CDR2 FQGNSA. There are 15 residues in the CDR3. Written as DNA, the CDR3 is TGTGCCAGCAGCTTAATGAAGATCCCTAACTATGGCTACACCTTC. This encodes CASSLMKIPNYGYTF.

The chain links TRBV6-5 to TRBJ2-7, with a weak D call TRBD1 (6 bases). This CDR3 comprises 14 residues. Germline V lookup: CDR1 MNHEY, CDR2 SVGAGI. The V end was cut by 6 bases, the J end by 0 bases, with 12 bases between. CDR3 sequence: CASRRGQLSYEQYF. CDR3 nucleotide sequence: TGTGCCAGCAGAAGAGGACAGCTCTCCTACGAGCAGTACTTC.

This clone was detected once. The V gene is TRBV29-1, the J gene TRBJ2-2; TRBD2 aligns across 14 bases. The CDR3 runs to 15 residues. Trimming cost V 1 base and J 6 bases; bases outside gene matches: 1. From germline, CDR1 is SQVTM and CDR2 ANQGSEA. As DNA, the CDR3 is TGCAGCGTTGAAGCGGGACTAGCGGGAGCCGGGGAGCTGTTTTTT. Translation gives CSVEAGLAGAGELFF.

The chain has TRBV6-6 and TRBJ1-1, with D unclear. Germline V gene lookup returns CDR1 MNHNY and CDR2 SVGAGI (reference sequence). Trimming cost V 6 bases and J 2 bases, with 13 bases left between them. The CDR3 covers 14 residues. CDR3 nucleotides: TGTGCCAGCAGCCCGCTCAAGGTAAACACTGAAGCTTTCTTT. It encodes CASSPLKVNTEAFF.

The chain uses TRBV6-6 and TRBJ1-5; D is perhaps TRBD1 (6 bases). This CDR3 region has 15 residues. Trimming cost V 4 bases and J 2 bases, with 12 bases left between them. Germline assignment: CDR1 MNHNY and CDR2 SVGAGI (reference sequence). The CDR3 sequence is CASSWGGAGNQPQHF. The CDR3 DNA is TGTGCCAGCAGTTGGGGGGGGGCCGGCAATCAGCCCCAGCATTTT.

The rearrangement links TRBV28 to TRBJ1-5; 7 nucleotides match TRBD1. The CDR3 consists of 14 residues. The germline V gene encodes CDR1 MDHEN and CDR2 SYDVKM. With 6 bases clipped from V and 8 bases from J, the junction kept 10 bases outside the gene matches. The CDR3: CASSRGRAVEPQHF. The DNA for the CDR3 is TGTGCCAGCAGCAGGGGGAGGGCCGTTGAGCCCCAGCATTTT.

The chain recombines TRBV28 with TRBJ2-7; D possibly corresponds to TRBD2 (6 bases). Germline-derived CDR1 and CDR2 are MDHEN and SYDVKM. Trimming pared 5 bases from V and 7 bases from J, leaving 15 bases between. The CDR3 runs to 13 residues. DNA for the CDR3: TGTGCCAGCAGTCCCCCGACTAGTGGTGAGCAGTACTTC. It is translated as CASSPPTSGEQYF.

The chain recombines TRBV20-1 with TRBJ1-2; D is undetermined. V was pared by 5 bases and J by 8 bases, with 12 bases between. Germline CDR1 reads DFQATT; CDR2 reads SNEGSKA (reference sequence). This CDR3 has 11 amino acids. The CDR3 DNA is TGCAGTGCTGGCCCCGAGGGAGGCTACACCTTC. This sequence encodes CSAGPEGGYTF.

The chain combines TRBV6-5 with TRBJ1-4; D unclear. The CDR3 covers 14 residues. Germline loops: CDR1 MNHEY, CDR2 SVGAGI. Trimming left V 5 bases short and J 2 bases short, with 9 bases between. This chain's CDR3 is CASSPQRTNEKLFF. As DNA, the CDR3 is TGTGCCAGCAGTCCGCAGCGGACTAATGAAAAACTGTTTTTT.

The V call is TRBV4-2, the J call TRBJ1-1; unclear D gene. The V gene lost 2 bases and the J gene lost 4 bases, with 5 bases spanning the gap. CDR3 length: 12 amino acids. CDR1 is LGHNA, CDR2 YNFKEQ, per germline. CDR3 loop: CASSQTFTEAFF. The CDR3 bases are TGTGCCAGCAGCCAAACGTTCACTGAAGCTTTCTTT.

The J gene is TRBJ2-4, the V gene TRBV15; D may be TRBD1 or TRBD2 (5 bases each). V lost 3 bases, J lost 6 bases, and 24 bases lay in between. The germline V gene has CDR1 LNHNV and CDR2 YYDKDF (reference sequence). CDR3 length: 18 residues. This CDR3 is CATSRGPPAATGGNIQYF. CDR3 sequence (DNA): TGTGCCACCAGCAGGGGCCCCCCAGCGGCCACTGGGGGAAACATTCAGTACTTC.

CDR3 sequence: CASSGDRPPYEQYF. CDR3 bases: TGTGCCAGCAGTGGGGACAGGCCTCCCTACGAGCAGTACTTC. The rearrangement links TRBV25-1 to TRBJ2-7; 8 bases align to TRBD1. CDR1 MGHDK and CDR2 SYGVNS come from the germline V gene. Unmatched junction bases numbered 4, after V lost 4 bases and J lost 2 bases. CDR3 length equals 14 residues.